Following are 24 T cell receptor beta chains from one sample sequenced in a study of Ad26.COV2.S vaccination and SARS-CoV-2 variants. The method was immunoSEQ multiplex PCR; TCRdb's version includes in-frame clones alone and lacks a portion of them. Of 350,000 to 500,000 clones in the sample, roughly nine tenths are singletons; the top ten hold about 2.5%. Treatment in this sample: around 19 received Ad26.COV2.S at low or high dose, single or two shots; about 5 received placebo; per-sample allocation not given. The samples date from day 63 after the first vaccine or placebo injection. Specimen: peripheral blood, collected in a trial of Ad26.COV2.S vaccine versus placebo. These receptors all come from a person aged 18-60 years who received the Ad26.COV2.S COVID-19 vaccine or a placebo.

The gene calls are TRBV5-4 and TRBJ2-2; perhaps TRBD1 as D (5 bases). The V gene's germline CDR1 is SGHNT and CDR2 YYREEE (reference sequence). V shed 3 bases and J shed 5 bases, with 20 bases lying between them. This CDR3 is built from 17 residues. The CDR3 reads CASSSLGRGWWTGELFF. The CDR3 DNA reads as TGTGCCAGCAGCTCCCTGGGTAGGGGATGGTGGACCGGGGAGCTGTTTTTT.

This chain uses TRBV3-1 (or the pseudogene TRBV3-2) with TRBJ2-7; TRBD2 agrees at 8 bases. The germline V gene has CDR1 LGHDT and CDR2 YNNKEL (reference sequence). There are 16 residues in the CDR3. Trimming cost V 1 base and J 3 bases; bases outside gene matches: 8. The CDR3 DNA reads as TGTGCCAGCAGCCAAGCCCTAGCGGGTTCCTACTACGAGCAGTACGTC. This translates into CASSQALAGSYYEQYV.

This clone was counted once. This CDR3 is also generated by other DNA sequences in the sample. The CDR3 protein is CASSVRTGQETQYF. As DNA, the CDR3 is TGTGCCAGCAGCGTTCGGACAGGCCAAGAGACCCAGTACTTC. V is TRBV3-1 (or the pseudogene TRBV3-2) and J is TRBJ2-5; 7 bases map to TRBD1. Per germline, CDR1 LGHDT and CDR2 YNNKEL (reference sequence). The CDR3 is 14 amino acids. The V and J ends lost 5 bases and 1 base, in that order; junction bases with no gene match: 4.

Notes on this clone: The sample holds other DNA sequences that translate to the same CDR3. The V and J genes are TRBV5-6 and TRBJ1-5; possibly TRBD1 for D (5 bases). The V gene's germline CDR1 is SGHDT and CDR2 YYEEEE. The CDR3 totals 16 residues. The ends were cut back, 0 bases at V and 4 bases at J, with 14 bases in the middle. In DNA form, the CDR3 reads TGTGCCAGCAGCTTGGGGGCAGGGTCGTCAAATCAGCCCCAGCATTTT. Encoded protein: CASSLGAGSSNQPQHF.

The chain has TRBV6-5 and TRBJ1-6; D is undetermined. The CDR3 spans 15 residues. CDR1 and CDR2 from the germline V gene are MNHEY and SVGAGI. Trimming removed 6 bases at V and 1 base at J, with 10 bases between. The CDR3 here is CASRISRSYNSPLHF. As DNA, the CDR3 is TGTGCCAGCAGGATCAGTAGGTCCTATAATTCACCCCTCCACTTT.

CDR3 protein: CASSSTPLTGPSGYTF. The CDR3 DNA reads as TGTGCCAGCAGCTCCACGCCCCTGACAGGTCCTAGCGGCTACACCTTC. V and J are TRBV7-3 and TRBJ1-2; the D gene is possibly TRBD1 (6 bases). Trimming removed 4 bases at V and 8 bases at J, with 23 bases between. This CDR3 has 16 residues. Germline V gene sequence: CDR1 SGHTA, CDR2 FQGTGA. Full variable domain (rest looked up from reference TRBV7-3 and TRBJ1-2): GAGVSQTPSNKVTEKGKYVELRCDPISGHTALYWYRQSLGQGPEFLIYFQGTGAADDSGLPNDRFFAVRPEGSVSTLKIQRTERGDSAVYLCASSSTPLTGPSGYTFGSGTRLTVV.

The chain has TRBV3-1 (or the pseudogene TRBV3-2) and TRBJ1-6, with a weak D call TRBD1 (5 bases). The V end was cut by 3 bases, the J end by 10 bases, with 13 bases between. The CDR3 is 14 amino acids. Germline CDR1 reads LGHDT; CDR2 reads YNNKEL (reference sequence). The CDR3 sequence: CASSHSQGDSPLHF. CDR3 coding DNA: TGTGCCAGCAGCCACTCCCAGGGAGACTCACCCCTCCACTTT.

The chain is built from TRBV29-1 and TRBJ1-4; D ambiguous. Trimming took off 4 bases at V and 8 bases at J, with 8 bases between the two ends. Germline V gives CDR1 SQVTM, CDR2 ANQGSEA. The CDR3 is 11 residues long. The chain's CDR3 is CSVALAEKLFF. CDR3 sequence (DNA): TGCAGCGTTGCTCTGGCGGAAAAACTGTTTTTT.

The chain links TRBV20-1 to TRBJ2-1; D not resolved. Germline V gives CDR1 DFQATT, CDR2 SNEGSKA (reference sequence). V shed 6 bases and J shed 6 bases, with 9 bases lying between them. There are 11 residues in the CDR3. The CDR3 nucleotides are TGCAGTGCCCCCTGGTTCAATGAGCAGTTCTTC. Encoded protein: CSAPWFNEQFF.

V usage is TRBV15 and J usage is TRBJ1-2, with TRBD1 as a possible D gene (5 bases). Trimming removed 0 bases at V and 3 bases at J, with 17 bases between. Germline loops: CDR1 LNHNV, CDR2 YYDKDF (reference sequence). CDR3 length equals 17 residues. The CDR3 loop is CATSRDLGQGAYYGYTF. The CDR3 DNA sequence: TGTGCCACCAGCAGAGATTTAGGGCAGGGAGCGTACTATGGCTACACCTTC.

The chain is built from TRBV7-2 and TRBJ2-1, with TRBD1 as a possible D gene (5 bases). V dropped 0 bases and J dropped 7 bases, with 7 bases sitting between them. CDR1 and CDR2 (germline): SGHTA, FQGNSA. There are 13 residues in the CDR3. The CDR3 loop is CASSLAGRNEQFF. The CDR3 DNA sequence: TGTGCCAGCAGCTTAGCGGGGCGGAATGAGCAGTTCTTC.

This rearrangement joins TRBV4-3 to TRBJ2-5; 7 bases match TRBD1. The CDR3 has 15 residues. V lost 5 bases and J lost 5; bases outside the gene matches: 11. CDR1 and CDR2 from the germline V gene are LGHNA and YSLEER. CDR3 in DNA: TGCGCCAGCAGCTACCTCCGGGACAGCTTTGAGACCCAGTACTTC. Its protein product is CASSYLRDSFETQYF.

This chain uses TRBV19 with TRBJ2-3; 9 nucleotides align to TRBD2. The germline V gene has CDR1 LNHDA and CDR2 SQIVND (reference sequence). The CDR3 extends over 13 amino acids. J lost 6 bases, V lost 9 bases, and 7 bases had no gene match. CDR3 sequence reads: CARLAGVRDTQYF. DNA of the CDR3: TGTGCCAGATTAGCGGGAGTTAGGGATACGCAGTATTTT.

The chain links TRBV10-3 to TRBJ2-5; D may match TRBD1 or TRBD2 (5 bases each). V lost 0 bases and J 6 bases, leaving 14 bases between the germline ends. This CDR3 has 15 amino acids. Germline CDR1 is ENHRY and CDR2 is SYGVKD. CDR3 residues: CAISESGVGMKTQYF. The CDR3 DNA follows: TGTGCCATCAGTGAGTCGGGGGTGGGGATGAAGACCCAGTACTTC.

The V and J genes are TRBV5-8 and TRBJ1-1; 7 bases agree with TRBD1. This CDR3 region has 12 residues. In germline, CDR1 is SGHTS, CDR2 YDEGEE. V was clipped by 0 bases and J by 11 bases; unmatched bases: 4. DNA for the CDR3: TGTGCCAGCAGCTTGGGGGACAGTGTCGCTTTCTTT. Encoded protein: CASSLGDSVAFF.

The chain is built from TRBV5-1 and TRBJ2-7; D unclear. Germline V gene lookup returns CDR1 SGHRS and CDR2 YFSETQ. The CDR3 has 13 amino acids. Trimming left V 4 bases short and J 3 bases short, with 11 bases between. CDR3 residues: CASSIRVGYEQYF. The DNA of the CDR3 is TGCGCCAGCAGCATCCGGGTAGGCTACGAGCAGTACTTC.

The V call is TRBV4-3, the J call TRBJ1-5; D not resolved. Germline V lookup: CDR1 LGHNA, CDR2 YSLEER. The CDR3 sequence is 15 residues long. The V gene lost 2 bases and the J gene lost 0 bases, with 8 bases spanning the gap. The CDR3 DNA sequence: TGCGCCAGCAGCCAACTCTTAGATAGCAATCAGCCCCAGCATTTT. Protein: CASSQLLDSNQPQHF.

This sequence joins TRBV6-6 and TRBJ2-7, with D perhaps matching TRBD1 (6 bases). This CDR3 is 12 amino acids long. V shed 4 bases and J shed 6 bases, with 10 bases lying between them. Germline CDR1 reads MNHNY; CDR2 reads SVGAGI (reference sequence). Here the CDR3 reads CASSSLGGEQYV. In DNA, the CDR3 is TGTGCCAGCAGTTCACTAGGGGGCGAGCAGTACGTC.

DNA of the CDR3: TGTGCCAGCAGCCGGGGACTCCCGATACATACGCAGTATTTT. It specifies CASSRGLPIHTQYF. The J gene is TRBJ2-3, the V gene TRBV7-9; weak D call: TRBD2 (6 bases). The germline V gene encodes CDR1 SEHNR and CDR2 FQNEAQ (reference sequence). This CDR3 contains 14 residues. Trimming removed 5 bases at V and 7 bases at J, with 16 bases between.

The chain carries TRBV7-9 and TRBJ1-4, with D possibly matching TRBD1 (5 bases). This CDR3 comprises 15 residues. With 6 bases removed from V and 8 bases from J, the gap between germline ends came to 19 bases. Germline lookup yields CDR1 SEHNR and CDR2 FQNEAQ (reference sequence). This chain's CDR3 is CASRATGSGGEKLFF. CDR3 nucleotide sequence: TGTGCCAGCAGAGCAACAGGTTCAGGAGGGGAAAAACTGTTTTTT. The complete variable domain, with remaining parts taken from reference TRBV7-9 and TRBJ1-4, reads DTGVSQNPRHKITKRGQNVTFRCDPISEHNRLYWYRQTLGQGPEFLTYFQNEAQLEKSRLLSDRFSAERPKGSFSTLEIQRTEQGDSAMYLCASRATGSGGEKLFFGSGTQLSVL.

The rearrangement joins TRBV30 to TRBJ1-1; 7 positions agree with TRBD1. The CDR3 runs 13 residues. V was pared by 0 bases and J by 4 bases, with 2 bases of the junction left unmatched. CDR1 is GTSNPN, CDR2 SVGIG, per germline (reference sequence). DNA for the CDR3: TGTGCCTGGAGTGTACAGGGGTCCACTGAAGCTTTCTTT. Protein: CAWSVQGSTEAFF.

This clone came up a few times. The chain has TRBV14 and TRBJ2-7; tentative D call: TRBD2 (5 bases). This CDR3 spans 17 amino acids. CDR1 and CDR2 from the germline V gene are SGHDN and FVKESK. Deletions cut 0 bases from V and 5 bases from J, with 20 bases between. CDR3 coding DNA: TGTGCCAGCAGCCAAGAGTACTACGGGGTGGGTTTACACGAGCAGTACTTC. It codes for CASSQEYYGVGLHEQYF.

As regards this clone: Additional DNA sequences in this sample encode the identical CDR3. The CDR3 reads CASSPRRDSGNTIYF. The CDR3 region has the DNA TGTGCCAGCTCACCTAGAAGGGATTCTGGAAACACCATATATTTT. The chain recombines TRBV18 with TRBJ1-3, with no clear D. Trimming took 3 bases from V and 1 from J, leaving 10 bases between them. This CDR3 spans 15 amino acids. The V gene's germline CDR1 is KGHSH and CDR2 LQKENI.

The rearrangement links TRBV2 to TRBJ1-1, with D tentatively TRBD1 (6 bases). Trimming pared 6 bases from V and 1 base from J, leaving 9 bases between. Germline V gene data show CDR1 as SNHLY and CDR2 as FYNNEI. There are 13 residues in the CDR3. CDR3: CASRETGNTEAFF. As DNA, the CDR3 is TGTGCCAGCAGGGAGACAGGGAACACTGAAGCTTTCTTT.